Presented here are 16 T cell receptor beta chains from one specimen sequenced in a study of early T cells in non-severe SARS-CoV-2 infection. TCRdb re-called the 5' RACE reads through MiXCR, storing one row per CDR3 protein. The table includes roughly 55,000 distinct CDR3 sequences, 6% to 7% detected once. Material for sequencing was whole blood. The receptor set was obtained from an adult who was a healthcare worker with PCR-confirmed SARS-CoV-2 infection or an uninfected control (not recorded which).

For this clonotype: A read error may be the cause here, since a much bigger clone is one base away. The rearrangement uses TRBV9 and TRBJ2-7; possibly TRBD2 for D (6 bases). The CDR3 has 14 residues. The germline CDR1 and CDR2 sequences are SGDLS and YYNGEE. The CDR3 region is CAGSEGLSPGEQYF. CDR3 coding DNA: TGTGCCGGCAGCGAGGGACTTTCGCCAGGGGAGCAGTACTTC.

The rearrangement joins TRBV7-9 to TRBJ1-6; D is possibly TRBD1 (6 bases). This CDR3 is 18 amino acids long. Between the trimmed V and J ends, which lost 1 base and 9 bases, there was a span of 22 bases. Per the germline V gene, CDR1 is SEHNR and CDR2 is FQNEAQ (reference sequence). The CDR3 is CASSLGAGVTTWGSPLHF. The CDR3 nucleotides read TGTGCCAGCAGCTTAGGGGCAGGGGTTACGACTTGGGGTTCACCCCTCCACTTT.

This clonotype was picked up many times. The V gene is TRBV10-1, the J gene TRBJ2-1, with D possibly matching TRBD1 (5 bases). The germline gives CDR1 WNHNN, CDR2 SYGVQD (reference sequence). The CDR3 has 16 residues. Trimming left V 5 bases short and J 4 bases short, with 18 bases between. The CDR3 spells CASSKGGAALYNEQFF. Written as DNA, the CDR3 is TGCGCCAGCAGTAAAGGTGGGGCCGCCCTATACAATGAGCAGTTCTTC.

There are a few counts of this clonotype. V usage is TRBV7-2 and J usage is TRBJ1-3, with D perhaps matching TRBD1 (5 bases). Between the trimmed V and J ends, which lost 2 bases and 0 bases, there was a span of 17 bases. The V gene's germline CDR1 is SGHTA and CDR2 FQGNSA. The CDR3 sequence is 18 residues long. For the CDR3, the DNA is TGTGCCAGCAGCTTAATAGGGTCAGGGAGCCACTCTGGAAACACCATATATTTT. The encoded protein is CASSLIGSGSHSGNTIYF.

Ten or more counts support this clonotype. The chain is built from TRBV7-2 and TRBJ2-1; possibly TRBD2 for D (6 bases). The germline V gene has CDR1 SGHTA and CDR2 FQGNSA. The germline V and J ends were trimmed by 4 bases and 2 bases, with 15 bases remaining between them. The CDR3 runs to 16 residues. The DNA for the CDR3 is TGTGCCAGCAGCTCCCAGCCGGGGACTGCCTACAATGAGCAGTTCTTC. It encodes CASSSQPGTAYNEQFF.

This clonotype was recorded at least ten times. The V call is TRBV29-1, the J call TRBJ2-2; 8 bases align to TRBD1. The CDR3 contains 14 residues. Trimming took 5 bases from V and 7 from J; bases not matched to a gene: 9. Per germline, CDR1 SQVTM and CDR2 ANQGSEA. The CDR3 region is CSVRQGPPGGELFF. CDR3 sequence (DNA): TGCAGCGTTCGACAGGGGCCCCCGGGCGGGGAGCTGTTTTTT.

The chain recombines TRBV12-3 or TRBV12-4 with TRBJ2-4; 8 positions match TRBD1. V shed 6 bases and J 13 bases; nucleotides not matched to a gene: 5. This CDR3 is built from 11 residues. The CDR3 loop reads CASSRTGPQYF. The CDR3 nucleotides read TGTGCCAGCAGCCGGACAGGGCCCCAGTACTTC.

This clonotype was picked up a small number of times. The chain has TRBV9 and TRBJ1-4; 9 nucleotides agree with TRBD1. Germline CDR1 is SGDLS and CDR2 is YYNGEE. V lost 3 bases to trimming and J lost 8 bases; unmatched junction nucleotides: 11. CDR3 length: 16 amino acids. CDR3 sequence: CASSEQGALKGEKLFF. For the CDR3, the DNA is TGTGCCAGCAGCGAACAGGGGGCGCTCAAGGGGGAAAAACTGTTTTTT.

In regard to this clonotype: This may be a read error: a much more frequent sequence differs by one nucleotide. This chain's CDR3 is CGSSEVGDQPQHF. In DNA, the CDR3 is TGTGGCAGCAGTGAAGTAGGTGATCAGCCCCAGCATTTT. The chain carries TRBV6-1 and TRBJ1-5, with no clear D. The CDR3 is 13 amino acids. The germline CDR1 and CDR2 sequences are MNHNS and SASEGT.

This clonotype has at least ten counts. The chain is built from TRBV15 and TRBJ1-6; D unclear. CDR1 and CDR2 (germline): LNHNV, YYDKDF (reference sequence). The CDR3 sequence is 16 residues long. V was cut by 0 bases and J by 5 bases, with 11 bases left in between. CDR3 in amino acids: CATSRDPSPNNSPLHF. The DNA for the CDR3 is TGTGCCACCAGCAGAGATCCGTCACCTAATAATTCACCCCTCCACTTT.

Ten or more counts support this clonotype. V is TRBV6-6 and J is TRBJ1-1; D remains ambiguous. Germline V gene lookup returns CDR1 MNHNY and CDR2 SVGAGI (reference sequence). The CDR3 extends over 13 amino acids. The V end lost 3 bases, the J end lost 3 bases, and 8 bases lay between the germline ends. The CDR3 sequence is CASSYARDTEAFF. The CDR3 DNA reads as TGTGCCAGCAGTTATGCGAGAGACACTGAAGCTTTCTTT.

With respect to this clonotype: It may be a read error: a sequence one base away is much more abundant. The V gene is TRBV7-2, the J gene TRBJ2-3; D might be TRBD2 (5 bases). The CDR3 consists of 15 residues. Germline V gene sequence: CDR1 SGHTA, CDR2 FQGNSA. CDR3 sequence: CASSPSWSSTETQYF. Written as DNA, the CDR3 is TGTGCCAGCAGCCCGAGTTGGTCTAGCACAGAAACGCAGTATTTT.

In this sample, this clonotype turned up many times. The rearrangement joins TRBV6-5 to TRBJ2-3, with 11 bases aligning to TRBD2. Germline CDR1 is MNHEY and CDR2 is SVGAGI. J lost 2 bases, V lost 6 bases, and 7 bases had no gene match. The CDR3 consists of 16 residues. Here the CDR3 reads CASSLTSGGDTDTQYF. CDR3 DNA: TGTGCCAGCAGCTTAACTAGCGGGGGAGACACAGATACGCAGTATTTT.

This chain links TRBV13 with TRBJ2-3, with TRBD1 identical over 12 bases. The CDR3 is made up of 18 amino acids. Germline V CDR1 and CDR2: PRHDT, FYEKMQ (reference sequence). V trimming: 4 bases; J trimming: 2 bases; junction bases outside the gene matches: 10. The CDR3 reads CASSSPGTGGTITDTQYF. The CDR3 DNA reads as TGTGCCAGCAGCTCCCCCGGGACAGGGGGCACAATCACAGATACGCAGTATTTT.

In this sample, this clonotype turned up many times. The CDR3 coding sequence is TGTGCCAGCAGCCCTACTGGGGGTTCAGATACGCAGTATTTT. Translated, it gives CASSPTGGSDTQYF. V gene TRBV6-2 or TRBV6-3 combines with J gene TRBJ2-3; tentatively, D is TRBD1 or TRBD2 (5 bases each). Trimming pared 6 bases from V and 4 bases from J, leaving 14 bases between. The germline CDR1 and CDR2 sequences are MNHEY and SVGEGT. The CDR3 has 14 amino acids.

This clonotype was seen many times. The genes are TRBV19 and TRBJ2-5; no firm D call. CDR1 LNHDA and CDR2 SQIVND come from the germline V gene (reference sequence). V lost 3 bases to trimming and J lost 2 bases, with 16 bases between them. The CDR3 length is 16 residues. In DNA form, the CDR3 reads TGTGCCAGTAGTATCTACCACCTAGAGATACAAGAGACCCAGTACTTC. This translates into CASSIYHLEIQETQYF.